The 26 T cell receptor beta chains given below trace back to one sample, sequenced in a study of cytomegalovirus exposure and HLA in healthy donors. This PCR relied on a set of 60 Vbeta primers and 13 Jbeta primers. The protocol was immunoSEQ multiplex PCR, while the TCRdb copy is restricted to in-frame clones and leaves out a portion. This table holds some 130,000 clones, 78% found once. The sample taken for sequencing was PBMCs. The receptors derive from a middle-aged woman in good health and CMV-seronegative.

The CDR3 sequence is CATSRAVSETQYF. CDR3 DNA sequence: TGTGCCACCAGCAGAGCGGTATCGGAGACCCAGTACTTC. J is TRBJ2-5 and V is TRBV15; D is ambiguous. Trimming pared 1 base from V and 5 bases from J, leaving 8 bases between. The CDR3 contains 13 residues. The germline V gene encodes CDR1 LNHNV and CDR2 YYDKDF (reference sequence).

The chain is built from TRBV28 and TRBJ2-7; 10 bases agree with TRBD1. CDR1 is MDHEN, CDR2 SYDVKM, per germline. The CDR3 is 15 amino acids. J lost 5 bases, V lost 4 bases, and 8 bases had no gene match. In DNA form, the CDR3 reads TGTGCCAGCAGTTCGCAGGGACAGGGGACCCACGAGCAGTACTTC. Translated: CASSSQGQGTHEQYF.

This clone turned up a few times. V gene TRBV10-2 combines with J gene TRBJ1-5; D gene unclear. The CDR3 has 13 residues. Germline lookup yields CDR1 WSHSY and CDR2 SAAADI. V was pared by 4 bases and J by 5 bases, with 9 bases between. Here the CDR3 DNA reads TGCGCCAGCAGTGGTACACAACATCAGCCCCAGCATTTT. The encoded protein is CASSGTQHQPQHF.

The chain joins TRBV6-4 to TRBJ2-2; the D gene is possibly TRBD1 (5 bases). Germline CDR1 MRHNA, CDR2 SNTAGT. Deletions cut 2 bases from V and 1 base from J, with 5 bases between. The CDR3 runs to 14 residues. In DNA form, the CDR3 reads TGTGCCAGCAGTGACAGGGGGAACACCGGGGAGCTGTTTTTT. Its protein is CASSDRGNTGELFF.

This clone came up a few times. CDR3 bases: TGTGCCAGCAGCCTACTTGCTGGGACTCATCGGGGTTCACCCCTCCACTTT. Translation: CASSLLAGTHRGSPLHF. The rearrangement uses TRBV9 and TRBJ1-6, with D maybe TRBD1 (5 bases). The CDR3 totals 17 residues. Trimming shortened V by 4 bases and J by 9 bases, and 23 bases separated the two germline ends. Looked up from germline, CDR1 is SGDLS and CDR2 is YYNGEE.

Points on this clone: Different DNA sequences within this sample yield the same CDR3. The chain joins TRBV5-6 to TRBJ1-2; D is possibly TRBD1 (6 bases). The CDR3 loop spans 13 amino acids. CDR1 and CDR2 (germline): SGHDT, YYEEEE. V was pared by 5 bases and J by 5 bases, with 13 bases between. DNA of the CDR3: TGTGCCAGCAGTTCGGACAGTAGTTATGGCTACACCTTC. Protein: CASSSDSSYGYTF.

V is TRBV2 and J is TRBJ2-1, with D possibly matching TRBD1 (5 bases). CDR3 length: 16 amino acids. Deletions cut 7 bases from V and 2 bases from J, with 18 bases between. The germline V gene encodes CDR1 SNHLY and CDR2 FYNNEI. In DNA form, the CDR3 reads TGTGCCAGCACCCAAAGCGTGGTACAGGCCTACAATGAGCAGTTCTTC. Translated: CASTQSVVQAYNEQFF. Drawing the rest from reference TRBV2 and TRBJ2-1, the complete variable domain is EPEVTQTPSHQVTQMGQEVILRCVPISNHLYFYWYRQILGQKVEFLVSFYNNEISEKSEIFDDQFSVERPDGSNFTLKIRSTKLEDSAMYFCASTQSVVQAYNEQFFGPGTRLTVL.

This clone was found a few times. This chain links TRBV6-5 with TRBJ2-1; 7 nucleotides align to TRBD2. CDR1 and CDR2 from the germline V gene are MNHEY and SVGAGI. Trimming at V came to 8 bases and at J to 12 bases, leaving 13 bases not matched to a gene. The CDR3 contains 13 residues. Here the CDR3 DNA reads TGTGCCAGCTCCGGGACTAACCTCTTTGCGCAGTTCTTC. Its protein product is CASSGTNLFAQFF.

The V and J genes are TRBV11-2 and TRBJ2-1; 9 bases are shared with TRBD1. Germline CDR1 reads SGHAT; CDR2 reads FQNNGV. This CDR3 is built from 16 residues. Trimming cost V 7 bases and J 8 bases; bases outside gene matches: 15. The CDR3 DNA sequence: TGTGCCAGCACCACCCTACCGGGACAGGGAGGCGATGAGCAGTTCTTC. Translating it yields CASTTLPGQGGDEQFF. The full variable domain, rest sourced from reference TRBV11-2 and TRBJ2-1, is EAGVAQSPRYKIIEKRQSVAFWCNPISGHATLYWYQQILGQGPKLLIQFQNNGVVDDSQLPKDRFSAERLKGVDSTLKIQPAKLEDSAVYLCASTTLPGQGGDEQFFGPGTRLTVL.

V is TRBV5-1 and J is TRBJ1-5; 8 nucleotides match TRBD1. The CDR3 totals 14 residues. In germline, CDR1 is SGHRS, CDR2 YFSETQ. Losses at the gene ends were 4 bases for V and 6 bases for J; bases not matched to a gene: 6. Written as DNA, the CDR3 is TGCGCCAGCAGCATAGGACAGGGCGGTCAGCCCCAGCATTTT. It translates to CASSIGQGGQPQHF.

This chain uses TRBV5-6 with TRBJ2-7; a possible D gene is TRBD2 (5 bases). This CDR3 contains 14 residues. Germline assignment: CDR1 SGHDT and CDR2 YYEEEE. V dropped 0 bases and J dropped 6 bases, with 13 bases sitting between them. The chain's CDR3 is CASSLVGQAGEQYF. The CDR3 nucleotides read TGTGCCAGCAGCTTGGTTGGGCAGGCGGGCGAGCAGTACTTC.

This chain links TRBV11-2 with TRBJ2-2; 8 bases are shared with TRBD1. In germline, CDR1 is SGHAT, CDR2 FQNNGV. V shed 7 bases and J 5 bases; nucleotides not matched to a gene: 9. The CDR3 length is 15 residues. CDR3: CASTETGVTTGELFF. The CDR3, as DNA: TGTGCCAGCACCGAGACAGGGGTCACTACCGGGGAGCTGTTTTTT. The entire variable domain, with the rest obtained from reference TRBV11-2 and TRBJ2-2, is as follows: EAGVAQSPRYKIIEKRQSVAFWCNPISGHATLYWYQQILGQGPKLLIQFQNNGVVDDSQLPKDRFSAERLKGVDSTLKIQPAKLEDSAVYLCASTETGVTTGELFFGEGSRLTVL.

This chain uses TRBV28 with TRBJ2-5; 8 nucleotides match TRBD1. V lost 5 bases to trimming and J lost 1 base; unmatched junction nucleotides: 6. CDR3 length equals 15 residues. Germline V gene lookup returns CDR1 MDHEN and CDR2 SYDVKM. The CDR3 loop is CASSGADRAQETQYF. CDR3 nucleotides: TGTGCCAGCAGTGGTGCGGACAGGGCCCAAGAGACCCAGTACTTC.

The chain joins TRBV27 to TRBJ1-3; D may be TRBD1 (6 bases). CDR3 length: 13 amino acids. The germline gives CDR1 MNHEY, CDR2 SMNVEV (reference sequence). The V end lost 3 bases, the J end lost 4 bases, and 7 bases lay between the germline ends. CDR3 sequence (DNA): TGTGCCAGCAGTTTCACAGGGGGAAACACCATATATTTT. Protein: CASSFTGGNTIYF.

This chain connects TRBV9 to TRBJ2-2; D is perhaps TRBD1 (5 bases). Trimming took off 0 bases at V and 6 bases at J, with 6 bases between the two ends. The length of the CDR3 is 13 residues. Germline CDR1 and CDR2: SGDLS and YYNGEE. The CDR3 here is CASSVVGAGELFF. CDR3 in DNA: TGTGCCAGCAGCGTAGTAGGGGCCGGGGAGCTGTTTTTT.

The chain carries TRBV19 and TRBJ1-6; D not resolved. V shed 2 bases and J shed 6 bases, with 8 bases lying between them. The germline CDR1 and CDR2 sequences are LNHDA and SQIVND (reference sequence). CDR3 length: 14 residues. The CDR3 protein is CASSIRGPNSPLHF. Here the CDR3 DNA reads TGTGCCAGTAGTATAAGAGGCCCTAATTCACCCCTCCACTTT.

The chain employs TRBV5-4 and TRBJ2-6, with a possible D match to TRBD2 (6 bases). Looked up from germline, CDR1 is SGHNT and CDR2 is YYREEE (reference sequence). V was pared by 0 bases and J by 3 bases, with 19 bases between. There are 19 residues in the CDR3. The CDR3 sequence: CASSLGAGTVLDGANVLTF. CDR3 DNA: TGTGCCAGCAGCTTGGGGGCGGGGACGGTCCTGGATGGGGCCAACGTCCTGACTTTC. Together with reference TRBV5-4 and TRBJ2-6, the CDR3 gives the full variable domain: ETGVTQSPTHLIKTRGQQVTLRCSSQSGHNTVSWYQQALGQGPQFIFQYYREEENGRGNFPPRFSGLQFPNYSSELNVNALELDDSALYLCASSLGAGTVLDGANVLTFGAGSRLTVL.

This clone was recorded only once. V usage is TRBV2 and J usage is TRBJ1-3, with D uncertain. The V end lost 6 bases, the J end lost 2 bases, and 11 bases lay between the germline ends. The CDR3 has 14 residues. Germline-derived CDR1 and CDR2 are SNHLY and FYNNEI. The chain's CDR3 is CASSESIPGNTIYF. CDR3 coding DNA: TGTGCCAGCAGCGAGAGTATACCTGGAAACACCATATATTTT. Looking up the rest from reference TRBV2 and TRBJ1-3 gives the full variable domain: EPEVTQTPSHQVTQMGQEVILRCVPISNHLYFYWYRQILGQKVEFLVSFYNNEISEKSEIFDDQFSVERPDGSNFTLKIRSTKLEDSAMYFCASSESIPGNTIYFGEGSWLTVV.

The CDR3 DNA sequence: TGTGCCAGCAGGTCCGGGGGGGGGTTCTCTGGGGCCAACGTCCTGACTTTC. It encodes CASRSGGGFSGANVLTF. The V call is TRBV11-2, the J call TRBJ2-6; TRBD2 agrees at 8 bases. The trim removed 6 bases at V and 0 bases at J, leaving 7 bases unmatched. This CDR3 is 17 amino acids long. Germline assignment: CDR1 SGHAT and CDR2 FQNNGV. Full variable domain (rest looked up from reference TRBV11-2 and TRBJ2-6): EAGVAQSPRYKIIEKRQSVAFWCNPISGHATLYWYQQILGQGPKLLIQFQNNGVVDDSQLPKDRFSAERLKGVDSTLKIQPAKLEDSAVYLCASRSGGGFSGANVLTFGAGSRLTVL.

The chain combines TRBV2 with TRBJ1-1, with D possibly being TRBD1 (5 bases). Germline CDR1 and CDR2: SNHLY and FYNNEI. Trimming took 0 bases from V and 5 from J, leaving 10 bases between them. This CDR3 has 14 residues. In DNA, the CDR3 is TGTGCCAGCAGTGAAGCGTGGGGGGGGACTGAAGCTTTCTTT. Its protein is CASSEAWGGTEAFF.

This clone was found a few times. The V gene is TRBV5-8, the J gene TRBJ2-5; possibly TRBD1 for D (6 bases). CDR3 length: 14 residues. The germline V gene encodes CDR1 SGHTS and CDR2 YDEGEE. Trimming took off 2 bases at V and 0 bases at J, with 8 bases between the two ends. In DNA, the CDR3 is TGTGCCAGCAGCTTTGGACAGAACCAAGAGACCCAGTACTTC. Its translation: CASSFGQNQETQYF.

Only a few counts were recorded for this clone. CDR3 region: CASSPRAGRVQETQYF. CDR3 coding DNA: TGTGCCAGCAGCCCTAGGGCCGGGAGAGTCCAAGAGACCCAGTACTTC. The chain combines TRBV7-3 with TRBJ2-5; weak D call: TRBD2 (6 bases). Trimming left V 5 bases short and J 1 base short, with 17 bases between. Germline lookup yields CDR1 SGHTA and CDR2 FQGTGA. This CDR3 has 16 amino acids.

V is TRBV6-1 and J is TRBJ1-2; 10 positions agree with TRBD1. There are 12 residues in the CDR3. Looked up from germline, CDR1 is MNHNS and CDR2 is SASEGT. V trimming: 7 bases; J trimming: 8 bases; junction bases outside the gene matches: 4. CDR3 in DNA: TGTGCCAGCAAAGGACAGGGGGAAGGCTACACCTTC. Its translation is CASKGQGEGYTF.

V and J are TRBV5-5 and TRBJ2-1; D is perhaps TRBD2 (6 bases). The CDR3 is 15 residues long. CDR1 SGHKS and CDR2 YYEKEE come from the germline V gene (reference sequence). Between the trimmed V and J ends, which lost 5 bases and 0 bases, there was a span of 12 bases. This CDR3 reads CASRLSGYSYNEQFF. In DNA form, the CDR3 reads TGTGCCAGCAGACTAAGCGGGTACTCCTACAATGAGCAGTTCTTC.

J is TRBJ1-3 and V is TRBV9, with a tentative D call TRBD1 (6 bases). Looked up from germline, CDR1 is SGDLS and CDR2 is YYNGEE. The CDR3 has 15 residues. Deletions cut 5 bases from V and 8 bases from J, with 20 bases between. The CDR3 protein is CASSTGHLLGDTIYF. The CDR3, as DNA: TGTGCCAGCAGTACGGGACATCTATTAGGAGACACCATATATTTT.

The V gene is TRBV6-1, the J gene TRBJ1-6, with D maybe TRBD1 (5 bases). Trimming stripped 10 bases from V and 10 bases from J, with 23 bases between. The CDR3 contains 15 residues. Germline V gene sequence: CDR1 MNHNS, CDR2 SASEGT. CDR3 loop: CATNPPGEGTSPLHF. CDR3 DNA: TGTGCCACTAACCCCCCGGGGGAGGGGACCTCACCCCTCCACTTT.